A selection of T cell receptor beta chains follows, all from one sample in a study of blood T cell repertoires in COVID-19. Data came from immunoSEQ multiplex PCR; TCRdb stores just in-frame clones and leaves some out. The sample records roughly 260,000 clones, more than 65% being singletons. Sequencing was done on a sample of peripheral blood. The origin of the receptors is a woman under 30 with acute or convalescent COVID-19. The CDR3 runs from the conserved cysteine through the conserved F or W. The order of the fields is clone size, D gene, V gene, J gene, CDR3 DNA, CDR3 protein. A D gene is named only where the DNA matches it firmly. Rows give clone size only sometimes, using once, few, many, or a class for an expanded clone.

-	TRBD1	TRBV27	TRBJ1-2	TGTGCCAGCAGTGTCGGGACAGAGTCTAACTATGGCTACACCTTC	CASSVGTESNYGYTF
-	-	TRBV10-3	TRBJ2-5	TGTGCCATCAGTGAGTCGTGGGGGCGGGAGACCCAGTACTTC	CAISESWGRETQYF
-	-	TRBV7-9	TRBJ2-1	TGTGCCAGCAGCTCCCTAGGGGGAAGGCAGTTCTTC	CASSSLGGRQFF
-	TRBD1	TRBV28	TRBJ1-2	TGTGCCAGCATCGGACAGGGGGCCACTAACTATGGCTACACCTTC	CASIGQGATNYGYTF
-	TRBD2	TRBV3-1/TRBV3-2	TRBJ2-7	TGTGCCAGCAGCCAAACTAGCGGGTATTACGAGCAGTACTTC	CASSQTSGYYEQYF
-	-	TRBV27	TRBJ2-7	TGTGCCAGCAGTCCCGTGACAGAGACCTACGAGCAGTACTTC	CASSPVTETYEQYF
-	-	TRBV25-1	TRBJ1-5	TGTGCCAGCAGTGACCGTACAGGGTCCGGACAGCCCCAGCATTTT	CASSDRTGSGQPQHF
-	TRBD1	TRBV6-2/TRBV6-3	TRBJ2-4	TGTGCCAGCAGTCCCCATCAGGGGGCAGACATTCAGTACTTC	CASSPHQGADIQYF
-	-	TRBV29-1	TRBJ1-1	TGCAGCGTTCAGGACACACTGAACACTGAAGCTTTCTTT	CSVQDTLNTEAFF
-	-	TRBV28	TRBJ2-7	TGTGCCAGCAGTTTCGGGATCCGACCCTACGAGCAGTACTTC	CASSFGIRPYEQYF
-	TRBD2	TRBV6-5	TRBJ2-7	TGTGCCAGCAGTCACTTTACTAGCGGGAGCTACGAGCAGTACTTC	CASSHFTSGSYEQYF
-	TRBD1	TRBV28	TRBJ1-5	TGTGCCAGCAGTTGGGACAGTAGCAATCAGCCCCAGCATTTT	CASSWDSSNQPQHF
-	-	TRBV28	TRBJ1-2	TGTGCCAGCAGTTCCGGGGGAGGGAGCTATGGCTACACCTTC	CASSSGGGSYGYTF
few	-	TRBV19	TRBJ1-1	TGTGCCAGTAGTACACACAGGGAGAGCGAAGCTTTCTTT	CASSTHRESEAFF
-	TRBD2	TRBV7-2	TRBJ2-2	TGTGCCAGCAGCTTACCCCAGGCTAGCGGGCTAAACACCGGGGAGCTGTTTTTT	CASSLPQASGLNTGELFF
-	-	TRBV7-9	TRBJ2-2	TGTGCCAGCAGCTCCAGGGACGGGGAGCTGTTTTTT	CASSSRDGELFF
-	-	TRBV7-2	TRBJ2-5	TGTGCCAGCAGCTTAGGAGAGGCGGAGACCCAGTACTTC	CASSLGEAETQYF
-	TRBD2	TRBV7-3	TRBJ2-1	TGTGCCAGCAGCTTCGGGAAAACTAGCGGGGGGCATGAGCAGTTCTTC	CASSFGKTSGGHEQFF
-	-	TRBV29-1	TRBJ1-3	TGCAGCGTTGGCAGGGGTCCCCCTGGAAACACCATATATTTT	CSVGRGPPGNTIYF
-	-	TRBV30	TRBJ1-4	TGTGCCTGGAACCAGAATGAAGGGACTATTCTGTTTTTT	CAWNQNEGTILFF
-	TRBD1	TRBV28	TRBJ2-1	TGTGCCAGCAGCTTCCCCTCAGGGGGCAAAGACTACAATGAGCAGTTCTTC	CASSFPSGGKDYNEQFF
few	-	TRBV5-3	TRBJ2-5	TGTGCCAGAAGCCCATCTCTAGCATCGGAGACCCAGTACTTC	CARSPSLASETQYF
once	-	TRBV28	TRBJ1-2	TGTGCCAGCAGTTTCTCGGACTATGGCTACACCTTC	CASSFSDYGYTF
-	-	TRBV3-1/TRBV3-2	TRBJ2-1	TGTGCCAGCAGCCCTGGAGGGTATGGCAATGAGCAGTTCTTC	CASSPGGYGNEQFF
few	TRBD1	TRBV18	TRBJ1-2	TGTGCCAGCTCACCACCGGACAGGACCTATGGCTACACCTTC	CASSPPDRTYGYTF
-	TRBD1	TRBV19	TRBJ2-1	TGTGCCAGTACCCCCCGACAGGGGGCTTCCTACAATGAGCAGTTCTTC	CASTPRQGASYNEQFF
-	TRBD1	TRBV9	TRBJ1-5	TGTGCCAGCAGCGTAGGAGGACAGGGCAATCAGCCCCAGCATTTT	CASSVGGQGNQPQHF
-	TRBD2	TRBV2	TRBJ2-1	TGTGCCAGCAGTGAAACTAGCGGGAGGTTCGGTGAAAGGCAGTTCTTC	CASSETSGRFGERQFF
-	TRBD2	TRBV14	TRBJ2-7	TGTGCCAGCAGCCCGGGACTAGCTCTATCGGACGAGCAGTACTTC	CASSPGLALSDEQYF
-	TRBD2	TRBV6-2/TRBV6-3	TRBJ2-7	TGTGCCAGCAGTCAGACTAGCGGGAACCCCACCTACGAGCAGTACTTC	CASSQTSGNPTYEQYF
-	-	TRBV11-3	TRBJ2-3	TGTGCCAGCAGCTTCGCAGGGGCAGATACGCAGTATTTT	CASSFAGADTQYF
once	TRBD1	TRBV4-3	TRBJ2-1	TGCGCCAGCAGCCAATACAGGGGCGCCTACAATGAGCAGTTCTTC	CASSQYRGAYNEQFF
-	TRBD1	TRBV5-6	TRBJ2-4	TGTGCCAGCAGCTCGGGGACAGGTTTCTTTAGCATTCAGTACTTC	CASSSGTGFFSIQYF